One and the same sample provided the 8 T cell receptor beta chains below, sequenced in a study of T cell responses to AZD1222 COVID-19 vaccine. Using immunoSEQ multiplex PCR, the repertoire was profiled, and TCRdb retains in-frame clones only, with some absent. The top ten hold less than 1.3% of the sample, which has some 180,000 clones, around 85% seen once. This specimen was peripheral blood, taken 28 days after the second AZD1222 dose. The receptors derive from an adult who received the AZD1222 COVID-19 vaccine.

This clone was counted a single time. The chain couples TRBV5-4 to TRBJ1-6; D remains unclear. The CDR3 is 17 residues long. The V and J ends lost 3 bases and 0 bases respectively, with 13 bases between them. From germline, CDR1 is SGHNT and CDR2 YYREEE (reference sequence). CDR3 bases: TGTGCCAGCAGCTCGGTCTATGGGAGCTCCTATAATTCACCCCTCCACTTT. Amino acids: CASSSVYGSSYNSPLHF. The full variable domain, completed using reference TRBV5-4 and TRBJ1-6, is ETGVTQSPTHLIKTRGQQVTLRCSSQSGHNTVSWYQQALGQGPQFIFQYYREEENGRGNFPPRFSGLQFPNYSSELNVNALELDDSALYLCASSSVYGSSYNSPLHFGNGTRLTVT.

This rearrangement joins TRBV5-4 to TRBJ1-2; TRBD1 matches 7 bases. CDR3 length equals 13 residues. V gave up 4 bases and J gave up 4 bases; unmatched junction bases: 4. Germline V gene lookup returns CDR1 SGHNT and CDR2 YYREEE (reference sequence). The chain's CDR3 is CASSPQGTYGYTF. CDR3 sequence (DNA): TGTGCCAGCAGCCCACAGGGGACCTATGGCTACACCTTC.

This clone came up once. V usage is TRBV3-1 (or the pseudogene TRBV3-2) and J usage is TRBJ2-1, with 14 bases fitting TRBD2. The CDR3 totals 20 residues. The J segment lost 5 bases and the V segment lost 3 bases, leaving 15 bases of the junction unmatched. Germline CDR1 reads LGHDT; CDR2 reads YNNKEL (reference sequence). The CDR3 protein is CASSQRLAGGLWPTHNEQFF. DNA of the CDR3: TGTGCCAGCAGCCAGAGACTAGCGGGGGGGCTTTGGCCCACCCACAATGAGCAGTTCTTC.

This rearrangement joins TRBV25-1 to TRBJ2-7; D is perhaps TRBD2 (5 bases). The length of the CDR3 is 13 residues. Looked up from germline, CDR1 is MGHDK and CDR2 is SYGVNS. Trimming stripped 5 bases from V and 1 base from J, with 9 bases between. CDR3 in DNA: TGTGCCAGCAGTCCGCCGGGATCCTACGAGCAGTACTTC. Protein product: CASSPPGSYEQYF.

This clone has a single count. The J gene is TRBJ2-1, the V gene TRBV10-3; D gene uncertain. The V end lost 0 bases, the J end lost 5 bases, and 11 bases lay between the germline ends. The germline V gene has CDR1 ENHRY and CDR2 SYGVKD. The CDR3 extends over 15 amino acids. Here the CDR3 DNA reads TGTGCCATCAGTGAGTCGGAGACTCCCAACAATGAGCAGTTCTTC. This gives the protein CAISESETPNNEQFF.

This clone was counted once. V is TRBV5-1 and J is TRBJ1-2, with 10 bases identical to TRBD1. This CDR3 has 14 residues. V lost 4 bases and J lost 14; bases outside the gene matches: 14. From germline, CDR1 is SGHRS and CDR2 YFSETQ. CDR3 protein: CASSPRTGGIRLTF. The DNA for the CDR3 is TGCGCCAGCAGCCCTCGGACAGGGGGGATCCGCTTAACCTTC.

V usage is TRBV11-3 and J usage is TRBJ1-1; D uncertain. Germline V gene lookup returns CDR1 SGHNT and CDR2 YENEEA. CDR3 length equals 12 residues. With 1 base removed from V and 7 bases from J, the gap between germline ends came to 7 bases. The CDR3 here is CASSLGLGEAFF. The CDR3 bases are TGTGCCAGCAGCTTAGGTCTGGGTGAAGCTTTCTTT.

J is TRBJ1-2 and V is TRBV5-1, with 7 positions matching TRBD1. The CDR3 runs 14 residues. Germline assignment: CDR1 SGHRS and CDR2 YFSETQ. With V trimmed by 4 bases and J by 0 bases, 3 bases remained unmatched. For the CDR3, the DNA is TGCGCCAGCAGCCCTGGACAGGCTAACTATGGCTACACCTTC. It is translated as CASSPGQANYGYTF.